This passage covers 20 T cell receptor beta chains from one sample sequenced in a study of OX40 agonist ivuxolimab in advanced cancers. Measured with immunoSEQ multiplex PCR; TCRdb has only the in-frame clones, and not every one. The profile covers 95,000 to 150,000 clones, with around 91% appearing a single time and 0.55% to 0.7% taken by the ten largest. Sequenced here: CD4+ or CD8+ T cells sorted from blood, sampled in a trial of the OX40 agonist ivuxolimab. These receptors were taken from an adult with an advanced solid tumor such as melanoma, head and neck, liver or kidney cancer.

The rearrangement joins TRBV28 to TRBJ2-1; 7 bases map to TRBD2. This CDR3 contains 14 residues. Trimming removed 2 bases from V and 7 bases from J; junction bases left unmatched: 5. CDR1 is MDHEN and CDR2 is SYDVKM in the germline V gene. For the CDR3, the DNA is TGTGCCAGCAGTTTAGGGACTACCATGAATGAGCAGTTCTTC. It is translated as CASSLGTTMNEQFF.

The chain carries TRBV30 and TRBJ1-5, with D unresolved. Between the trimmed V and J ends, which lost 0 bases and 5 bases, there was a span of 14 bases. Germline V gives CDR1 GTSNPN, CDR2 SVGIG (reference sequence). The CDR3 length is 15 residues. CDR3: CAWSVGSAFHQPQHF. CDR3 bases: TGTGCCTGGAGTGTAGGATCGGCTTTCCATCAGCCCCAGCATTTT.

The genes are TRBV29-1 and TRBJ1-1, with no clear D. Trimming shortened V by 5 bases and J by 0 bases, and 10 bases separated the two germline ends. The CDR3 covers 13 residues. Germline V gene sequence: CDR1 SQVTM, CDR2 ANQGSEA. The CDR3 sequence: CSVKGSMNTEAFF. CDR3 coding DNA: TGCAGCGTTAAGGGCAGCATGAACACTGAAGCTTTCTTT.

The CDR3 sequence is CASTGPLSPDTQYF. The CDR3 DNA sequence: TGTGCCAGCACGGGGCCGTTAAGCCCAGATACGCAGTATTTT. This chain joins TRBV28 and TRBJ2-3; possibly TRBD1 or TRBD2 for D (5 bases each). Trimming left V 7 bases short and J 4 bases short, with 15 bases between. The CDR3 consists of 14 residues. Germline V lookup: CDR1 MDHEN, CDR2 SYDVKM.

The V and J genes are TRBV5-1 and TRBJ2-7, with no clear D. V lost 7 bases and J 3 bases, leaving 14 bases between the germline ends. Germline V gives CDR1 SGHRS, CDR2 YFSETQ. This CDR3 has 13 residues. Here the CDR3 DNA reads TGCGCCAGCGGTCCCGAGAACCTCTACGAGCAGTACTTC. Translating gives CASGPENLYEQYF.

The V gene is TRBV18, the J gene TRBJ1-1; maybe TRBD1 (5 bases). This CDR3 comprises 13 residues. V dropped 5 bases and J dropped 1 base, with 8 bases sitting between them. The germline V gene encodes CDR1 KGHSH and CDR2 LQKENI. CDR3: CASSNGQNTEAFF. DNA for the CDR3: TGTGCCAGCTCAAATGGACAGAACACTGAAGCTTTCTTT.

The chain uses TRBV6-1 and TRBJ1-1, with 7 bases identical to TRBD1. V trimming: 8 bases; J trimming: 3 bases; junction bases outside the gene matches: 6. In germline, CDR1 is MNHNS, CDR2 SASEGT. The CDR3 contains 13 residues. The CDR3 sequence: CASGRDRDTEAFF. The CDR3 DNA is TGTGCCAGCGGCCGGGACAGAGACACTGAAGCTTTCTTT.

The rearrangement uses TRBV7-2 and TRBJ1-4, with D possibly being TRBD1 (5 bases). Germline CDR1 is SGHTA and CDR2 is FQGNSA. This CDR3 region has 15 residues. The V and J ends lost 5 bases and 0 bases respectively, with 10 bases between them. The CDR3 spells CASSERQSTNEKLFF. In DNA form, the CDR3 reads TGTGCCAGCAGCGAACGACAGTCAACTAATGAAAAACTGTTTTTT. The full variable domain, in which reference TRBV7-2 and TRBJ1-4 provide the parts outside the CDR3, is GAGVSQSPSNKVTEKGKDVELRCDPISGHTALYWYRQSLGQGLEFLIYFQGNSAPDKSGLPSDRFSAERTGGSVSTLTIQRTQQEDSAVYLCASSERQSTNEKLFFGSGTQLSVL.

The J gene is TRBJ1-1, the V gene TRBV27, with D possibly matching TRBD1 (5 bases). CDR1 is MNHEY and CDR2 is SMNVEV in the germline V gene (reference sequence). This CDR3 is 14 amino acids long. Between the trimmed V and J ends, which lost 2 bases and 5 bases, there was a span of 12 bases. The CDR3 nucleotides are TGTGCCAGCAGTTTAGGGGGGAGGTGGACTGAAGCTTTCTTT. Protein sequence: CASSLGGRWTEAFF.

About this clone: Other DNA sequences within the sample encode an identical CDR3. CDR3 DNA sequence: TGTGCCAGCAGCTTAGTCGGTGCAACTAATGAAAAACTGTTTTTT. Encoded protein: CASSLVGATNEKLFF. The J gene is TRBJ1-4, the V gene TRBV7-9; D is ambiguous. This CDR3 contains 15 residues. Trimming removed 1 base at V and 0 bases at J, with 6 bases between. Germline V gene data show CDR1 as SEHNR and CDR2 as FQNEAQ (reference sequence).

Concerning this clone itself: Other DNA variants within this sample encode the same CDR3. This chain uses TRBV5-1 with TRBJ2-2; D is unresolved. Per germline, CDR1 SGHRS and CDR2 YFSETQ. V lost 1 base and J 1 base, leaving 5 bases between the germline ends. The CDR3 is made up of 14 amino acids. CDR3 sequence reads: CASSLLGNTGELFF. DNA of the CDR3: TGCGCCAGCAGCTTGCTGGGGAACACCGGGGAGCTGTTTTTT.

The chain has TRBV28 and TRBJ1-2; no definite D call. Trimming cost V 3 bases and J 4 bases, with 9 bases left between them. The CDR3 consists of 13 residues. CDR1 is MDHEN, CDR2 SYDVKM, per germline. The CDR3 protein is CASSLFQAYGYTF. CDR3 nucleotide sequence: TGTGCCAGCAGTTTGTTCCAGGCCTATGGCTACACCTTC.

V usage is TRBV5-4 and J usage is TRBJ2-2; 8 bases map to TRBD1. Germline V gene lookup returns CDR1 SGHNT and CDR2 YYREEE (reference sequence). The CDR3 has 16 amino acids. J lost 3 bases, V lost 2 bases, and 6 bases had no gene match. Here the CDR3 reads CASSLFQGADTGELFF. The CDR3 DNA is TGTGCCAGCAGCTTATTTCAGGGGGCCGACACCGGGGAGCTGTTTTTT.

This chain uses TRBV11-3 with TRBJ2-5; TRBD1 aligns across 10 bases. The germline CDR1 and CDR2 sequences are SGHNT and YENEEA. The CDR3 covers 17 residues. The V segment lost 1 base and the J segment 5 bases; nucleotides outside the gene matches: 10. CDR3 sequence reads: CASSLGALTGGKETQYF. In DNA form, the CDR3 reads TGTGCCAGCAGCTTAGGAGCGCTGACAGGGGGCAAGGAGACCCAGTACTTC.

In this sample, this clone turned up once. The rearrangement uses TRBV5-6 and TRBJ1-3; TRBD1 matches 8 bases. CDR1 is SGHDT, CDR2 YYEEEE, per germline. The trim removed 3 bases at V and 8 bases at J, leaving 4 bases unmatched. The CDR3 has 13 residues. The CDR3 sequence is CASSYGQGDTIYF. The CDR3 nucleotides read TGTGCCAGCAGCTACGGACAGGGCGACACCATATATTTT. Looking up the rest from reference TRBV5-6 and TRBJ1-3 gives the full variable domain: DAGVTQSPTHLIKTRGQQVTLRCSPKSGHDTVSWYQQALGQGPQFIFQYYEEEERQRGNFPDRFSGHQFPNYSSELNVNALLLGDSALYLCASSYGQGDTIYFGEGSWLTVV.

V usage is TRBV6-1 and J usage is TRBJ1-1; D might be TRBD1 (6 bases). V lost 7 bases and J lost 5, with 17 bases in between. CDR3 length equals 14 residues. CDR1 MNHNS and CDR2 SASEGT come from the germline V gene. This CDR3 is CASIASQGATEAFF. CDR3 sequence (DNA): TGTGCCAGCATTGCCTCACAGGGCGCGACTGAAGCTTTCTTT.

This clone was picked up one time. The chain couples TRBV5-6 to TRBJ1-2; D unclear. Germline CDR1 and CDR2: SGHDT and YYEEEE. This CDR3 is 13 amino acids long. The V gene lost 7 bases and the J gene lost 4 bases, with 14 bases spanning the gap. The DNA of the CDR3 is TGTGCCAGCTCCCCCCCGGGTTTCTATGGCTACACCTTC. Translated: CASSPPGFYGYTF. Full variable domain (rest looked up from reference TRBV5-6 and TRBJ1-2): DAGVTQSPTHLIKTRGQQVTLRCSPKSGHDTVSWYQQALGQGPQFIFQYYEEEERQRGNFPDRFSGHQFPNYSSELNVNALLLGDSALYLCASSPPGFYGYTFGSGTRLTVV.

This chain joins TRBV7-9 and TRBJ2-7; D remains ambiguous. Trimming pared 1 base from V and 5 bases from J, leaving 9 bases between. The length of the CDR3 is 13 residues. Germline V CDR1 and CDR2: SEHNR, FQNEAQ (reference sequence). CDR3 sequence reads: CASSLGQQNEQYF. DNA for the CDR3: TGTGCCAGCAGCTTAGGGCAGCAGAACGAGCAGTACTTC.

This clone was picked up one time. The rearrangement joins TRBV12-5 to TRBJ2-5; D unclear. V was trimmed by 2 bases and J by 0 bases, leaving 1 base between them. The length of the CDR3 is 12 residues. Germline lookup yields CDR1 LGHNT and CDR2 FRNRAP. The CDR3 loop is CASGLNQETQYF. DNA of the CDR3: TGTGCTAGTGGTTTGAACCAAGAGACCCAGTACTTC.

The rearrangement uses TRBV7-9 and TRBJ1-2; weak D call: TRBD1 (5 bases). This CDR3 contains 14 residues. Germline assignment: CDR1 SEHNR and CDR2 FQNEAQ (reference sequence). With 2 bases removed from V and 1 base from J, the gap between germline ends came to 8 bases. The CDR3 DNA sequence: TGTGCCAGCAGCTTAAGACAGCTTAACTATGGCTACACCTTC. Its translation: CASSLRQLNYGYTF.